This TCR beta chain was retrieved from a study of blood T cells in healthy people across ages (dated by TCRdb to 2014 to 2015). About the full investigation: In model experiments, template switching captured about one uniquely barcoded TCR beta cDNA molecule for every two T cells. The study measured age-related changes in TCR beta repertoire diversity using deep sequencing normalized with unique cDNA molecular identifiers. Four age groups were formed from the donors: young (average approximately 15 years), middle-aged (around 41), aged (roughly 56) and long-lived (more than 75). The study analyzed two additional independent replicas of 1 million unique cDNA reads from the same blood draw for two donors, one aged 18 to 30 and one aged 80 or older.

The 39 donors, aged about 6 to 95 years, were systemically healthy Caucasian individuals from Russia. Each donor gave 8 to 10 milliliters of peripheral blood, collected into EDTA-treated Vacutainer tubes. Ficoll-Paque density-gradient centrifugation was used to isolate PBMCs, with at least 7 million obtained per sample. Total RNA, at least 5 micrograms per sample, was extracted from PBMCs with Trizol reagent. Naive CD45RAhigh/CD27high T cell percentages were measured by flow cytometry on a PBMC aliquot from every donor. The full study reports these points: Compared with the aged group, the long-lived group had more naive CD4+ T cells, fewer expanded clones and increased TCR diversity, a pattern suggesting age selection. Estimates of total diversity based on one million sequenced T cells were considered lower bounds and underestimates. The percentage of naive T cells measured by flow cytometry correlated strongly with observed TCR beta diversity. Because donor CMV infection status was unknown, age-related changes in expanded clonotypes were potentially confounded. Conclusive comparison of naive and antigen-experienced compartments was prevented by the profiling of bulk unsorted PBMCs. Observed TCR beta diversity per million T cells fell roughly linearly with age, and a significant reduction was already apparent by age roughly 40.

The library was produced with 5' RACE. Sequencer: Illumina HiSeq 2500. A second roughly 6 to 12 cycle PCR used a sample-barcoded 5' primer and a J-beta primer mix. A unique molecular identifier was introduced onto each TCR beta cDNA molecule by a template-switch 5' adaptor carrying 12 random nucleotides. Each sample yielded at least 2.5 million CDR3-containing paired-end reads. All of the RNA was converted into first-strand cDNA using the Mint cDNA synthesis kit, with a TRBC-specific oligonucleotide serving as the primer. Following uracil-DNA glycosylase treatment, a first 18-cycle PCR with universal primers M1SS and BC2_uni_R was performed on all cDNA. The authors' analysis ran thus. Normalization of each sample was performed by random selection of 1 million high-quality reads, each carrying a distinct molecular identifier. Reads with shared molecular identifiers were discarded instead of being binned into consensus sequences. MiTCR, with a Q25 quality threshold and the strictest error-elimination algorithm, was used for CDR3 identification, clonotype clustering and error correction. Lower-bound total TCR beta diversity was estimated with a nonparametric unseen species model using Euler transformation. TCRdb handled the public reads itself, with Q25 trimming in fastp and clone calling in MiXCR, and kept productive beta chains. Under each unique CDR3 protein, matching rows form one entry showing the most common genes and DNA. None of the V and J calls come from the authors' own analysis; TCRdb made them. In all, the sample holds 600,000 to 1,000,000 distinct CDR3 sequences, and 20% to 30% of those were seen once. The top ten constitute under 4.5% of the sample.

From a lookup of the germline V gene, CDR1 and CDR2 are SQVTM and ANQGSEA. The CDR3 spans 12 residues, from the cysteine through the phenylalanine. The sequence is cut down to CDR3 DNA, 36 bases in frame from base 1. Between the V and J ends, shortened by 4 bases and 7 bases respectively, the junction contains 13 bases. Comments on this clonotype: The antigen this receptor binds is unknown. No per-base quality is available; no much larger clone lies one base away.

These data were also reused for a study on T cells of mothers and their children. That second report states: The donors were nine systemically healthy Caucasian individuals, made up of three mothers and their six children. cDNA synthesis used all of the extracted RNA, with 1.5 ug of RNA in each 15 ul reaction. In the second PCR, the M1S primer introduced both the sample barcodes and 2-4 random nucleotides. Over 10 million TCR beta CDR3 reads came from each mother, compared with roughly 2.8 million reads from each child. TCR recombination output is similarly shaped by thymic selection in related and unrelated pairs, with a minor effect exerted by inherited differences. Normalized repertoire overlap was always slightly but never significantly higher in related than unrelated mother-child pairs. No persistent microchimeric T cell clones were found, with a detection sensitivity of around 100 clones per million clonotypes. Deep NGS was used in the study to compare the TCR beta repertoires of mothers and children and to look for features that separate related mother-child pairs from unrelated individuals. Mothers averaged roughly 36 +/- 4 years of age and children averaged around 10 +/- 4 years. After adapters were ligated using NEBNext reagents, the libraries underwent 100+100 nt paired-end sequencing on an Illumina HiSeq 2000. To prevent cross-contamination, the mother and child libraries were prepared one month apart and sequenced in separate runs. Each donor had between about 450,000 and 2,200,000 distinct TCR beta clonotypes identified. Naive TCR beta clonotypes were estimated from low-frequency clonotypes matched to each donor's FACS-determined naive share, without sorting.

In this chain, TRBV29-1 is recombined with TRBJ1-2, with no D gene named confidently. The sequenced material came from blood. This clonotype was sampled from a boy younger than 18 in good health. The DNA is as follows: TGCAGCGTTGTTCTTGCAGGCCGTGGCTACACCTTC. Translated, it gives CSVVLAGRGYTF.